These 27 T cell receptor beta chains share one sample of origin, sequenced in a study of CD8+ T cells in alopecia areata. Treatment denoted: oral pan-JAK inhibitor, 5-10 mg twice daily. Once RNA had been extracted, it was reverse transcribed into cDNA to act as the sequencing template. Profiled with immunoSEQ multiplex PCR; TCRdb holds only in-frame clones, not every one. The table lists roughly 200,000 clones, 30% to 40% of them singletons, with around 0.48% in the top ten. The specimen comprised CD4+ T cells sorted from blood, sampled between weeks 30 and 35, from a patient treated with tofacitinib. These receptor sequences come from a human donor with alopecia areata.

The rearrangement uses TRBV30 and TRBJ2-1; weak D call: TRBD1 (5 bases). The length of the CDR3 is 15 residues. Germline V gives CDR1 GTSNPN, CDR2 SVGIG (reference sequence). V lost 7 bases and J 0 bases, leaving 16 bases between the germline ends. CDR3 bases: TGTGCCTCCACTCAGGGCCCGAGCTCCTACAATGAGCAGTTCTTC. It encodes CASTQGPSSYNEQFF.

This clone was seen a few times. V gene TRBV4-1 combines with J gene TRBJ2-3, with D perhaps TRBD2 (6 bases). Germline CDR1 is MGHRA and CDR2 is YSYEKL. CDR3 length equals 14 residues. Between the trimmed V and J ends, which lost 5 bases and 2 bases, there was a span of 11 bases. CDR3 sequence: CASSGRDNTDTQYF. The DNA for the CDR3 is TGCGCCAGCAGCGGGCGGGATAACACAGATACGCAGTATTTT.

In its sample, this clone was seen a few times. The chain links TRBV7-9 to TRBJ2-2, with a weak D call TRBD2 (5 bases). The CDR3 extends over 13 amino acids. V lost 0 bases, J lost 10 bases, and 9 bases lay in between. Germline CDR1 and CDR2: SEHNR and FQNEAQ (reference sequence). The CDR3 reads CASSLAGVTELFF. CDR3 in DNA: TGTGCCAGCAGCTTAGCGGGAGTAACGGAGCTGTTTTTT. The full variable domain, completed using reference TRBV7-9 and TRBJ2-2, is DTGVSQNPRHKITKRGQNVTFRCDPISEHNRLYWYRQTLGQGPEFLTYFQNEAQLEKSRLLSDRFSAERPKGSFSTLEIQRTEQGDSAMYLCASSLAGVTELFFGEGSRLTVL.

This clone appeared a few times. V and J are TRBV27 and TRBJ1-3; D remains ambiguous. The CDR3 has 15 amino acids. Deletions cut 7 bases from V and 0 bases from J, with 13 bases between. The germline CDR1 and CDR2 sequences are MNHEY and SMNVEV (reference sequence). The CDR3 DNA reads TGTGCCAGCATGGCAAGCCCGAGCTCTGGAAACACCATATATTTT. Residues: CASMASPSSGNTIYF.

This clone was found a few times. CDR3 sequence: CAWSVSWMNTEAFF. DNA for the CDR3: TGTGCCTGGAGTGTATCTTGGATGAACACTGAAGCTTTCTTT. The chain is built from TRBV30 and TRBJ1-1; D call uncertain. V lost 0 bases, J lost 0 bases, and 8 bases lay in between. CDR1 and CDR2 (germline): GTSNPN, SVGIG (reference sequence). The CDR3 is made up of 14 amino acids.

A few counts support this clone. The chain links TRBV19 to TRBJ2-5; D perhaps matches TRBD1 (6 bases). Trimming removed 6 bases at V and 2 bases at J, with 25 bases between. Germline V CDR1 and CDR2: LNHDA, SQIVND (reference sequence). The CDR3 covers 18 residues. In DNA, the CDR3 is TGTGCCAGTAGCAATGGGGTCGGCGGCAGGGGAATACAAGAGACCCAGTACTTC. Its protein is CASSNGVGGRGIQETQYF.

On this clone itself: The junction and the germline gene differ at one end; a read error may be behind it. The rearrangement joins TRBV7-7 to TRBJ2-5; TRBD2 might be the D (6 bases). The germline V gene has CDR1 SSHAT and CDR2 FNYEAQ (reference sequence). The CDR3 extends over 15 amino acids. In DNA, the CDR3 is TGTGCTAGCAGCTCAAATCCGGGACTGCAAGAGACCCAGTACTTC. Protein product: CASSSNPGLQETQYF. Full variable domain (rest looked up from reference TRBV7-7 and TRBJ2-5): GAGVSQSPRYKVTKRGQDVTLRCDPISSHATLYWYQQALGQGPEFLTYFNYEAQPDKSGLPSDRFSAERPEGSISTLTIQRTEQRDSAMYRCASSSNPGLQETQYFGPGTRLLVL.

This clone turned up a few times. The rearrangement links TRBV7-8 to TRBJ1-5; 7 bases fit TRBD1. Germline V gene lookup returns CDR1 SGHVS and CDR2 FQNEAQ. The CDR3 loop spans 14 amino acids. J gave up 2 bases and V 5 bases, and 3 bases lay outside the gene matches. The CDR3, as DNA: TGTGCCAGCAGCCCAGACAGGGGCAATCAGCCCCAGCATTTT. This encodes CASSPDRGNQPQHF.

The CDR3 loop reads CASSVLPGQPQHF. In DNA form, the CDR3 reads TGTGCCAGCAGCGTACTACCAGGACAGCCCCAGCATTTT. The V call is TRBV9, the J call TRBJ1-5; D unresolved. Between the trimmed V and J ends, which lost 1 base and 7 bases, there was a span of 9 bases. Per germline, CDR1 SGDLS and CDR2 YYNGEE. CDR3 length: 13 residues.

In DNA, the CDR3 is TGTGCCAGCAGTTTAATGACAGGGAGGAATCAGCCCCAGCATTTT. Translated: CASSLMTGRNQPQHF. This sequence joins TRBV28 and TRBJ1-5, with TRBD1 matching over 7 bases. Germline lookup yields CDR1 MDHEN and CDR2 SYDVKM. V dropped 2 bases and J dropped 4; count of bases not matched to a gene: 5. The CDR3 has 15 residues.

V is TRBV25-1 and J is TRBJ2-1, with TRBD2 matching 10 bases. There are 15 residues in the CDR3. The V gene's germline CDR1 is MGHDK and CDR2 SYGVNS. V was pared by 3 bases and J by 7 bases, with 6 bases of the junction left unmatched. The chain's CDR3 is CASSDSGRAGNEQFF. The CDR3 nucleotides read TGTGCCAGCAGTGACAGCGGGAGGGCCGGGAATGAGCAGTTCTTC.

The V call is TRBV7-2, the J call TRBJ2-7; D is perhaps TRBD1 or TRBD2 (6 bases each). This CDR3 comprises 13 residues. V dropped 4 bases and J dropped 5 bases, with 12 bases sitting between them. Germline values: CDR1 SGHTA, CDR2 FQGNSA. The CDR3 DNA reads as TGTGCCAGCAGCTGGAGGGACAACAACGAGCAGTACTTC. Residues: CASSWRDNNEQYF.

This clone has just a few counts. The CDR3 DNA follows: TGTGCCAGCTCACCACCGCACAGCGCGAACACCGGGGAGCTGTTTTTT. It yields the protein CASSPPHSANTGELFF. V is TRBV18 and J is TRBJ2-2; D is uncertain. CDR1 is KGHSH and CDR2 is LQKENI in the germline V gene. With 0 bases removed from V and 0 bases from J, the gap between germline ends came to 8 bases. The CDR3 length is 16 residues.

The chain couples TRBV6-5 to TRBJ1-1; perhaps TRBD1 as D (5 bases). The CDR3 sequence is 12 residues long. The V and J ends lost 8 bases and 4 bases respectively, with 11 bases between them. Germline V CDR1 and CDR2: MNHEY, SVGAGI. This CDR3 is CASVSTATEAFF. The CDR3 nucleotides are TGTGCCAGCGTTTCGACAGCCACTGAAGCTTTCTTT.

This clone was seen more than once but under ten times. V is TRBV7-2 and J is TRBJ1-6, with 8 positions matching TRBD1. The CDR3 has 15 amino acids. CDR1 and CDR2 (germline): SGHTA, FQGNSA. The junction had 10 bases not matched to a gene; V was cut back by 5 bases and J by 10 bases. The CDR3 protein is CASSPLQGVQSPLHF. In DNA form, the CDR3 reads TGTGCCAGCAGCCCATTACAGGGGGTTCAATCACCCCTCCACTTT.

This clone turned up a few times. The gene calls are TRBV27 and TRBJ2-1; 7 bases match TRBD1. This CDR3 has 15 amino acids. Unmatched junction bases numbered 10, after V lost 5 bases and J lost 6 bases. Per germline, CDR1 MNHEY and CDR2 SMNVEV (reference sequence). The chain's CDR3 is CASSLRGQVVNEQFF. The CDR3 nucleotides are TGTGCCAGCAGTCTCCGTGGACAGGTGGTCAATGAGCAGTTCTTC.

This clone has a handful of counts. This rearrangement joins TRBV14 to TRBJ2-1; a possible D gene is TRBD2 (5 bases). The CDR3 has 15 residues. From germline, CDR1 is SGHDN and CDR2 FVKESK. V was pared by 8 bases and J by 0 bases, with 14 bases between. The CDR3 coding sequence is TGTGCCAGCTCCCGGGAATCCCCCTCCTACAATGAGCAGTTCTTC. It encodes CASSRESPSYNEQFF.

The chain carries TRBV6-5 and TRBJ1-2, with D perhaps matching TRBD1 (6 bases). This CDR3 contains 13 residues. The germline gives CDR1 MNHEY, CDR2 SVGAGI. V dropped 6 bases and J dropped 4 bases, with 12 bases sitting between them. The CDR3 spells CASSLDRVYGYTF. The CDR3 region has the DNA TGTGCCAGCAGCCTGGACAGAGTCTATGGCTACACCTTC.

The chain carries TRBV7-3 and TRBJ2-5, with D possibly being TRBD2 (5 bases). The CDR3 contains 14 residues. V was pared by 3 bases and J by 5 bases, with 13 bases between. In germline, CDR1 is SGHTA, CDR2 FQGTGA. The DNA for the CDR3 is TGTGCCAGCAGCTTTGGCCCGGGAATGGAGACCCAGTACTTC. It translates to CASSFGPGMETQYF.

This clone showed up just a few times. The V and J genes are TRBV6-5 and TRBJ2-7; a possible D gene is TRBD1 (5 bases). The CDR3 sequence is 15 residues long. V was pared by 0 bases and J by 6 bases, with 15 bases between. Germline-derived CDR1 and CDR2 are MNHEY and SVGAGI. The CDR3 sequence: CASSYSVQGVREQYF. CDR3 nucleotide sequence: TGTGCCAGCAGTTACTCCGTGCAGGGCGTTCGCGAGCAGTACTTC.

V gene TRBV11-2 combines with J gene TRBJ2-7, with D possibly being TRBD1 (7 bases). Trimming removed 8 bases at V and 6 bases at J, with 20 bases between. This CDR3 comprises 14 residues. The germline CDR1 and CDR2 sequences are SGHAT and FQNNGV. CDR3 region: CASRRQGGIGEQYF. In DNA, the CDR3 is TGTGCCAGCCGTCGACAGGGCGGGATAGGCGAGCAGTACTTC.

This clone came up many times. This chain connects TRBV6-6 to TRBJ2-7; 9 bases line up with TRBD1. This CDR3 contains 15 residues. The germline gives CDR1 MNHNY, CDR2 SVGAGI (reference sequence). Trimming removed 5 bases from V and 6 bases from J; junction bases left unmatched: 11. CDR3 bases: TGTGCCAGCAGTGCACTGGTAGGACAGGGGTTCGAGCAGTACTTC. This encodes CASSALVGQGFEQYF.

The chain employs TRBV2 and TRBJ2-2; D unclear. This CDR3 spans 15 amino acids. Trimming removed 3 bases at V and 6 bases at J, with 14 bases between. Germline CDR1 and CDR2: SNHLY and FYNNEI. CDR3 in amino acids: CASSEDAEVSGELFF. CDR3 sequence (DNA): TGTGCCAGCAGTGAGGATGCAGAGGTCTCCGGGGAGCTGTTTTTT.

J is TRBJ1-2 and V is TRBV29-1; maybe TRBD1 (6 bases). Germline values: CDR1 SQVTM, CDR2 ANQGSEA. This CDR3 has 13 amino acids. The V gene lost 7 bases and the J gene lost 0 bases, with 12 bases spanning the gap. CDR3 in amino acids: CSDMTGTNYGYTF. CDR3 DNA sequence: TGCAGCGATATGACAGGAACTAACTATGGCTACACCTTC.

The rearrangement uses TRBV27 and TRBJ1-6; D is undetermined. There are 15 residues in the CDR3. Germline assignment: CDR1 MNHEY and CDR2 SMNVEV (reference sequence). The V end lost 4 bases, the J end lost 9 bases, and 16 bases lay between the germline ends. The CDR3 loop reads CASSSQNTAGSPLHF. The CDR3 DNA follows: TGTGCCAGCAGTTCACAGAACACGGCGGGTTCACCCCTCCACTTT.

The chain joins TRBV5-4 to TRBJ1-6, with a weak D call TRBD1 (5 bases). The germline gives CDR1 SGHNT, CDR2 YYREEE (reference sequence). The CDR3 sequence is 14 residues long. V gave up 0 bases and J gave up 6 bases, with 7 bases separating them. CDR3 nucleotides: TGTGCCAGCAGCTTGGACAGGCGTAATTCACCCCTCCACTTT. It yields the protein CASSLDRRNSPLHF.

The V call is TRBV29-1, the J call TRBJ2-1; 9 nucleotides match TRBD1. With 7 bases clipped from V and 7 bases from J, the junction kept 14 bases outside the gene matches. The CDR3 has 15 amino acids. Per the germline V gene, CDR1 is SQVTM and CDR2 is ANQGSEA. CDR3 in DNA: TGCAGCGCGATACAGGGGGCCGGGTTGGGTAATGAGCAGTTCTTC. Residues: CSAIQGAGLGNEQFF.